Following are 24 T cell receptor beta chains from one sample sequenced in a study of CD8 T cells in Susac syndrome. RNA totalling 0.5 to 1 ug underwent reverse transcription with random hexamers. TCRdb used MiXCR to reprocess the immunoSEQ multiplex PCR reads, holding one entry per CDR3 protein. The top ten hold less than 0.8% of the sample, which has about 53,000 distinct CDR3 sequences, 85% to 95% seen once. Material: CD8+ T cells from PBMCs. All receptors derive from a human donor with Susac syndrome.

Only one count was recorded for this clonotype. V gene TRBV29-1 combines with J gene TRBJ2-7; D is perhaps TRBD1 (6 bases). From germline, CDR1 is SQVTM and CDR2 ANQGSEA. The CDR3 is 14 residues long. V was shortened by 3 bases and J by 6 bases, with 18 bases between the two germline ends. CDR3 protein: CSVDSTSGAGEQYF. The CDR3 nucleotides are TGCAGCGTTGATTCTACTTCAGGGGCTGGCGAGCAGTACTTC.

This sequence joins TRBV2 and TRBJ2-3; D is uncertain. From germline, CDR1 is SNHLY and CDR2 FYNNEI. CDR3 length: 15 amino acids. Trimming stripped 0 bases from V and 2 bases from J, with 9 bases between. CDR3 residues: CASSEALENTDTQYF. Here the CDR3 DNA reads TGTGCCAGCAGTGAAGCATTGGAGAACACAGATACGCAGTATTTT.

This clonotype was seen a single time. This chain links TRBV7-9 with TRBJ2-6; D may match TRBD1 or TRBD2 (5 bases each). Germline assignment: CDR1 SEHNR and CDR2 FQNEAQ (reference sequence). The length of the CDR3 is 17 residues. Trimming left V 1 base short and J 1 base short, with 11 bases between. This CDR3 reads CASSLVRGASGANVLTF. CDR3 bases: TGTGCCAGCAGCTTAGTCCGGGGCGCGTCTGGGGCCAACGTCCTGACTTTC. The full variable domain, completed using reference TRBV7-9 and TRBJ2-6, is DTGVSQNPRHKITKRGQNVTFRCDPISEHNRLYWYRQTLGQGPEFLTYFQNEAQLEKSRLLSDRFSAERPKGSFSTLEIQRTEQGDSAMYLCASSLVRGASGANVLTFGAGSRLTVL.

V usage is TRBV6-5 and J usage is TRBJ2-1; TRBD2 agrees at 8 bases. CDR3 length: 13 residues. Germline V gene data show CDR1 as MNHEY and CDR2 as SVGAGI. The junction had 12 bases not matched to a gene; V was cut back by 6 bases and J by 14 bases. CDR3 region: CASSEAALAGKFF. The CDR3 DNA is TGTGCCAGCAGCGAAGCCGCATTAGCGGGGAAGTTCTTC.

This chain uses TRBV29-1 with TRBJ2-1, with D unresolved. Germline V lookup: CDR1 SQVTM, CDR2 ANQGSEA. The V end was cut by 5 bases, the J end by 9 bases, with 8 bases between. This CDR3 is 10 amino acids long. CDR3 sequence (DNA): TGCAGCGTTCGCGTGGGTGAGCAGTTCTTC. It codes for CSVRVGEQFF.

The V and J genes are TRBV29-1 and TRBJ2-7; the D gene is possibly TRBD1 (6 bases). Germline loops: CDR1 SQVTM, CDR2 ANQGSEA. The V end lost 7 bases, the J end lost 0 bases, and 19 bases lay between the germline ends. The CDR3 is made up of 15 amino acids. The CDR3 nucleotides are TGCAGCGCCATATTGACAGGAGCTAGCTCCTACGAGCAGTACTTC. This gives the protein CSAILTGASSYEQYF.

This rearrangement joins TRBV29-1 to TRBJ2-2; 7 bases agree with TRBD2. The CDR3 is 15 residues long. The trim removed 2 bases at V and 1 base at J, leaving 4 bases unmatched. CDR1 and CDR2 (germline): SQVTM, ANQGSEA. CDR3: CSVEWGGVNTGELFF. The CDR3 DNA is TGCAGCGTTGAATGGGGGGGGGTGAACACCGGGGAGCTGTTTTTT.

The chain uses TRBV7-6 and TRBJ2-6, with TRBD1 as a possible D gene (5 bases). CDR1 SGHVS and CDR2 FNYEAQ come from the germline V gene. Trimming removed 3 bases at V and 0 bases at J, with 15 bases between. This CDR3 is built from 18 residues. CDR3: CASSFRTTPDSGANVLTF. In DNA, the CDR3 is TGTGCCAGCAGCTTCCGGACAACTCCAGACTCTGGGGCCAACGTCCTGACTTTC.

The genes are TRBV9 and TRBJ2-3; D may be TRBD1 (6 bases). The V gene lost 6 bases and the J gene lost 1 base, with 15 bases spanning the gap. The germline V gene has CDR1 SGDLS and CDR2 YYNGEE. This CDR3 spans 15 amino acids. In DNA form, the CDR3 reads TGTGCCAGCACCGTGGACAGTTCGGGCACAGATACGCAGTATTTT. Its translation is CASTVDSSGTDTQYF.

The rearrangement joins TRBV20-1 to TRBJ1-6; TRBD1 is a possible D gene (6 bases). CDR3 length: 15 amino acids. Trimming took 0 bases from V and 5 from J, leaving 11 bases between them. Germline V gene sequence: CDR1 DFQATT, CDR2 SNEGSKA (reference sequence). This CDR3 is CSARDAGQDNSPLHF. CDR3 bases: TGCAGTGCTAGAGATGCGGGACAAGATAATTCACCCCTCCACTTT.

The chain's CDR3 is CASSLGHEQYF. For the CDR3, the DNA is TGTGCCAGCAGTTTAGGCCACGAGCAGTACTTC. The chain uses TRBV12-3 or TRBV12-4 and TRBJ2-7; D not resolved. The V gene lost 1 base and the J gene lost 5 bases, with 3 bases spanning the gap. This CDR3 has 11 residues.

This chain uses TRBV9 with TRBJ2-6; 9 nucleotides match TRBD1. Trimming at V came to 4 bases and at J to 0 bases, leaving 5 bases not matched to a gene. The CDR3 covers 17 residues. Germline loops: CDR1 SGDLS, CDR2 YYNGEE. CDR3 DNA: TGTGCCAGCAGCCCGGGACAGGGTGTCTCTGGGGCCAACGTCCTGACTTTC. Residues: CASSPGQGVSGANVLTF.

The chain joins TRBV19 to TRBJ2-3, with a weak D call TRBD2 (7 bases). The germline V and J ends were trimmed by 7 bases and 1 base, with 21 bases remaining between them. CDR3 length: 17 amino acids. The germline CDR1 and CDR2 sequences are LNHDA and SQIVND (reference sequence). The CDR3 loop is CASKGEGRAGRTDTQYF. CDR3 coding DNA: TGTGCCAGTAAGGGGGAGGGCAGGGCGGGCCGCACAGATACGCAGTATTTT.

CDR3: CASTPKTVHEQYF. Written as DNA, the CDR3 is TGTGCCAGCACCCCCAAGACAGTCCACGAGCAGTACTTC. The rearrangement uses TRBV12-3 or TRBV12-4 and TRBJ2-7; a weak D match, TRBD1 (5 bases). The V end was cut by 7 bases, the J end by 5 bases, with 15 bases between. This CDR3 spans 13 amino acids.

The DNA for the CDR3 is TGCGCCAGCAGCATGGGTGGCGGTTATGAGCAGTTCTTC. Translating it yields CASSMGGGYEQFF. V is TRBV5-1 and J is TRBJ2-1, with D uncertain. V lost 4 bases, J lost 8 bases, and 13 bases lay in between. This CDR3 contains 13 residues. Looked up from germline, CDR1 is SGHRS and CDR2 is YFSETQ.

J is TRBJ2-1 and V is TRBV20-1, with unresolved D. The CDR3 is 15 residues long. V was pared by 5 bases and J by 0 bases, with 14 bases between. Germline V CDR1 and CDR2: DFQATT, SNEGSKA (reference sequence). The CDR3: CSAPLGGASYNEQFF. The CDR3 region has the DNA TGCAGTGCTCCCCTGGGCGGCGCCTCCTACAATGAGCAGTTCTTC.

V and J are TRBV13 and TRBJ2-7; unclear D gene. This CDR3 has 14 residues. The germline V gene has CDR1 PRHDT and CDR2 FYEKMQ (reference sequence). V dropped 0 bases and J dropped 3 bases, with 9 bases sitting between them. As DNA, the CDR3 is TGTGCCAGCAGCTTAGGACAGTCACACTACGAGCAGTACTTC. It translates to CASSLGQSHYEQYF. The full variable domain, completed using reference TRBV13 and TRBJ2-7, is AAGVIQSPRHLIKEKRETATLKCYPIPRHDTVYWYQQGPGQDPQFLISFYEKMQSDKGSIPDRFSAQQFSDYHSELNMSSLELGDSALYFCASSLGQSHYEQYFGPGTRLTVT.

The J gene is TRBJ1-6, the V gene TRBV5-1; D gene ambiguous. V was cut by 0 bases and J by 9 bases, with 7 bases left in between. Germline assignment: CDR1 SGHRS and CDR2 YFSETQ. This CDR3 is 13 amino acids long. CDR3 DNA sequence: TGCGCCAGCAGCTTGGCTGCGGGTTCACCCCTCCACTTT. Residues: CASSLAAGSPLHF.

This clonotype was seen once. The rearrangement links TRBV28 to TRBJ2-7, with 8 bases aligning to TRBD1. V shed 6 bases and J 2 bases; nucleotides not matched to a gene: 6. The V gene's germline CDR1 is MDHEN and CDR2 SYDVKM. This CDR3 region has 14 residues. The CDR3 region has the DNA TGTGCCAGCAGAACCGGGACAGGAACCTACGAGCAGTACTTC. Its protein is CASRTGTGTYEQYF.

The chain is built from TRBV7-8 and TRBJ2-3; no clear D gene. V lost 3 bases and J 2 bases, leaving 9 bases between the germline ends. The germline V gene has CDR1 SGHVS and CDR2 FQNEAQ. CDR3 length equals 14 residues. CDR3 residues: CASSFETPTDTQYF. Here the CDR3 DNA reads TGTGCCAGCAGCTTCGAGACGCCCACAGATACGCAGTATTTT.

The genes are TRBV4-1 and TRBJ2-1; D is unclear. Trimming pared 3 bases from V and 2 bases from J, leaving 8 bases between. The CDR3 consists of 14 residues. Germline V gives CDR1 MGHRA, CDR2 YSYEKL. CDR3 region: CASSHGLAYNEQFF. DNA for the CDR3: TGCGCCAGCAGCCATGGCCTAGCCTACAATGAGCAGTTCTTC.

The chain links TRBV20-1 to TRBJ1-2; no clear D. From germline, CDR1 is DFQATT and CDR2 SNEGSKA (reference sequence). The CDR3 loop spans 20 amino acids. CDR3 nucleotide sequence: TGCAGCCCAGCTGCTAGAAACGGAAGGGCAGTCCCAAAATCTCACTATGGCTACACCTTC. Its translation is CSPAARNGRAVPKSHYGYTF.

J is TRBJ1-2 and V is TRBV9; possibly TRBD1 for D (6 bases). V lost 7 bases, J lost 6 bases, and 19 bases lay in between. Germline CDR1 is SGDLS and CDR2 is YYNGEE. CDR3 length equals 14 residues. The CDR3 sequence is CASYDSEQGHGYTF. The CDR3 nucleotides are TGTGCCAGCTATGACTCGGAACAGGGACATGGCTACACCTTC. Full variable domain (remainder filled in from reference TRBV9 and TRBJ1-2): DSGVTQTPKHLITATGQRVTLRCSPRSGDLSVYWYQQSLDQGLQFLIQYYNGEERAKGNILERFSAQQFPDLHSELNLSSLELGDSALYFCASYDSEQGHGYTFGSGTRLTVV.

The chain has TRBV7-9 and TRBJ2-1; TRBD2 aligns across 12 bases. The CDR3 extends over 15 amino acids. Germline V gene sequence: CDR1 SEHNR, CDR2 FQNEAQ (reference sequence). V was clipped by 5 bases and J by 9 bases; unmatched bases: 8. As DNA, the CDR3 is TGTGCCAGCAGCCCCCTAGCGGGGGGGCCCAGTGAGCAGTTCTTC. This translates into CASSPLAGGPSEQFF. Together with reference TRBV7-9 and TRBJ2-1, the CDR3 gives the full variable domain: DTGVSQNPRHKITKRGQNVTFRCDPISEHNRLYWYRQTLGQGPEFLTYFQNEAQLEKSRLLSDRFSAERPKGSFSTLEIQRTEQGDSAMYLCASSPLAGGPSEQFFGPGTRLTVL.